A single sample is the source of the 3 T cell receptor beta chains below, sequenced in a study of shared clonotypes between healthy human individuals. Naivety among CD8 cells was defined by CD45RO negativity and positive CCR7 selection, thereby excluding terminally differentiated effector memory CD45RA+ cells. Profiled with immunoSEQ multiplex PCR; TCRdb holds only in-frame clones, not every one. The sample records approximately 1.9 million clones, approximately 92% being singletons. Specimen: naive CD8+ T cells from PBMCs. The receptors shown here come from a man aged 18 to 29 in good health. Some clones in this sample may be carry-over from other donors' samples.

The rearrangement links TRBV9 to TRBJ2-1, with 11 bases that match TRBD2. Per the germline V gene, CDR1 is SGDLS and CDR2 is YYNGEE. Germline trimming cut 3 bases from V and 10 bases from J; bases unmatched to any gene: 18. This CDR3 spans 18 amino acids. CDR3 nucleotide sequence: TGTGCCAGCAGCGATAACTATGGACTAGCGGGCATCATTAGGGAGCAGTTCTTC. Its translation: CASSDNYGLAGIIREQFF.

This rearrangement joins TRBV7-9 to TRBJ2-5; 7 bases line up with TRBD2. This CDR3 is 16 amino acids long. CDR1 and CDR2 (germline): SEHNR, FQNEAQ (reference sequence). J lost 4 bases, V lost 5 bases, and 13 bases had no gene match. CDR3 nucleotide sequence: TGTGCCAGCAGCCCCAGAGGTCCTAGCGGTCCAGAGACCCAGTACTTC. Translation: CASSPRGPSGPETQYF.

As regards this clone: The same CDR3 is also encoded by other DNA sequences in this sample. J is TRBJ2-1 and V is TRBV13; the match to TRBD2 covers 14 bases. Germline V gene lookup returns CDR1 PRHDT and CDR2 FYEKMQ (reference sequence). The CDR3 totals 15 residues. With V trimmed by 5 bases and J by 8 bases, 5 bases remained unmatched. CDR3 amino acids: CASSLGLAGGDEQFF. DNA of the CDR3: TGTGCCAGCAGCCTCGGACTAGCGGGAGGAGATGAGCAGTTCTTC.